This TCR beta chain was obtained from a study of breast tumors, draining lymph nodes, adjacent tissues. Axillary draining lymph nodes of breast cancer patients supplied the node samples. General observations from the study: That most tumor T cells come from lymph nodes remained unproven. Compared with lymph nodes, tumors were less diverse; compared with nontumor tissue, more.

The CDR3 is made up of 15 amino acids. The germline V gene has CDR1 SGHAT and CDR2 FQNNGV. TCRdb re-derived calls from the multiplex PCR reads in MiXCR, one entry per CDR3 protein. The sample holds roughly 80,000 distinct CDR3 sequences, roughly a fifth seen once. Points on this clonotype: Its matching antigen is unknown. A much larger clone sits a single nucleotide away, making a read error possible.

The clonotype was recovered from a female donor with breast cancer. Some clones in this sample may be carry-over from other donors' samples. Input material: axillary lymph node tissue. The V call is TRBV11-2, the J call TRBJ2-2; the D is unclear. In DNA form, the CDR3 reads TGTGCCAGCGGCTTAGTAGGCCACCACACCGGGGAGCTGTTTTTT. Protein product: CASGLVGHHTGELFF.